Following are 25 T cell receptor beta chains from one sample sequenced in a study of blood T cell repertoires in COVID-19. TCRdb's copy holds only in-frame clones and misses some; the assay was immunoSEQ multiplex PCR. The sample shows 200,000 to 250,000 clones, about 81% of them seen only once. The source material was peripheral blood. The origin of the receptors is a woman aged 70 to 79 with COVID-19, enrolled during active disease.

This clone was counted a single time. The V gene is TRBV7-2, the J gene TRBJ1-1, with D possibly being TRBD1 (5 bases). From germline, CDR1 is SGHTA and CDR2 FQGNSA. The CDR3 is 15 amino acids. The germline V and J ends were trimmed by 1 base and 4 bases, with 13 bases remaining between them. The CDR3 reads CASSLGLGGATEAFF. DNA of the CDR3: TGTGCCAGCAGCTTAGGGTTGGGAGGGGCCACTGAAGCTTTCTTT.

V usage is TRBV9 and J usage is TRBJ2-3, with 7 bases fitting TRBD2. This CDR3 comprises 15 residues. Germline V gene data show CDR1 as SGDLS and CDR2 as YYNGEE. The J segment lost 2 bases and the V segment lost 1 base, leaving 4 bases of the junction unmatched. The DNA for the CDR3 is TGTGCCAGCAGCGTAAGGGACTATATCACAGATACGCAGTATTTT. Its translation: CASSVRDYITDTQYF.

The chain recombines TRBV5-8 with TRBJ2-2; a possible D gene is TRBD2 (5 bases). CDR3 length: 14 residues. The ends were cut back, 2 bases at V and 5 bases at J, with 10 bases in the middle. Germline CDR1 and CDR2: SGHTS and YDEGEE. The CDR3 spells CASSLGGRTGELFF. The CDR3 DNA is TGTGCCAGCAGCTTAGGCGGGCGGACCGGGGAGCTGTTTTTT.

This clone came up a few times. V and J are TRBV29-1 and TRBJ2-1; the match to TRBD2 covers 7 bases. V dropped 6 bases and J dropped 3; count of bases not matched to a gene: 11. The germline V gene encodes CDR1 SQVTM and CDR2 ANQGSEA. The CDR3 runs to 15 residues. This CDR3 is CSVGRQGGVYNEQFF. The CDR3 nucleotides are TGCAGCGTCGGACGTCAGGGAGGGGTCTACAATGAGCAGTTCTTC.

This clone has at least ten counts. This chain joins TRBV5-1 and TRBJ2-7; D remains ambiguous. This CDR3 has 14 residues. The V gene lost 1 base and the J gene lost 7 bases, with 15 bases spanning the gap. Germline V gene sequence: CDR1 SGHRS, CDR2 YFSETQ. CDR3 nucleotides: TGCGCCAGCAGCTTGAGCGCGGTTCCCTTGGAGCAGTACTTC. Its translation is CASSLSAVPLEQYF.

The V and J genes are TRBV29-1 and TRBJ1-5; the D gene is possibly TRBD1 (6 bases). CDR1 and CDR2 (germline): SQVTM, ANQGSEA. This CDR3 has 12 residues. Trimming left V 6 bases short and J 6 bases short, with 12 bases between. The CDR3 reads CSVGGVGQPQHF. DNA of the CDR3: TGCAGCGTAGGGGGGGTAGGTCAGCCCCAGCATTTT.

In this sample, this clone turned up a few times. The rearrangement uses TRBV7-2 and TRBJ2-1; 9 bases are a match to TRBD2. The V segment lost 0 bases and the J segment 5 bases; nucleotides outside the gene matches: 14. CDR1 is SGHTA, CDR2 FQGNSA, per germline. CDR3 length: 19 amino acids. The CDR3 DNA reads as TGTGCCAGCAGCTTAGCGGCCCCTGGTAGCGGGAGTGGCAACAATGAGCAGTTCTTC. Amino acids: CASSLAAPGSGSGNNEQFF.

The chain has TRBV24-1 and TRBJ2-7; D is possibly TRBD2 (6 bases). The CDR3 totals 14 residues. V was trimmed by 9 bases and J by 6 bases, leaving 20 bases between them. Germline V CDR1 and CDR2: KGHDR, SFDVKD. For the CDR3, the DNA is TGTGCCACCTCCGTGGGGGGATCGCTGGGCGAGCAGTACTTC. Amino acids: CATSVGGSLGEQYF.

CDR3 protein: CASRVGQGGTYEQYF. Written as DNA, the CDR3 is TGTGCCAGCAGAGTAGGACAGGGGGGAACCTACGAGCAGTACTTC. The V call is TRBV6-5, the J call TRBJ2-7; 10 bases align to TRBD1. The length of the CDR3 is 15 residues. J gave up 2 bases and V 6 bases, and 7 bases lay outside the gene matches. CDR1 is MNHEY and CDR2 is SVGAGI in the germline V gene.

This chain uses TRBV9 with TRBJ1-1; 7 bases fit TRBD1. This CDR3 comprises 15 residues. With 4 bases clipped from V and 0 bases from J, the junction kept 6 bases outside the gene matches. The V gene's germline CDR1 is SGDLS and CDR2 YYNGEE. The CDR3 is CASSPRTGMNTEAFF. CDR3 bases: TGTGCCAGCAGCCCGCGGACAGGTATGAACACTGAAGCTTTCTTT.

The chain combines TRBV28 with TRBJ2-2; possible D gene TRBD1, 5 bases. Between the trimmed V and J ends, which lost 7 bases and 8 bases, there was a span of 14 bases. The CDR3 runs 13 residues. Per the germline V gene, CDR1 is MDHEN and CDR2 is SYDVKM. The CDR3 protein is CASTLDTAGELFF. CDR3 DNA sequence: TGTGCCAGCACCCTGGACACGGCTGGGGAGCTGTTTTTT.

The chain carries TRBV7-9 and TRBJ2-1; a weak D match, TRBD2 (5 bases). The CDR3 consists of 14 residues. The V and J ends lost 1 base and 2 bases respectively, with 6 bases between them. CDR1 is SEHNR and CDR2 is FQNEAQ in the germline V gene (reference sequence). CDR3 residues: CASSLGTPYNEQFF. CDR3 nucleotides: TGTGCCAGCAGCTTAGGGACTCCCTACAATGAGCAGTTCTTC.

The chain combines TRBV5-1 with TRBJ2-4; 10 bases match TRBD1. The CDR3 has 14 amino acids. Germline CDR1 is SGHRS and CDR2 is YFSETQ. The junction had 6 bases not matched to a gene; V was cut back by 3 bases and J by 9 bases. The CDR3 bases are TGCGCCAGCAGCTCGGACAGGGGGGACGGCATTCAGTACTTC. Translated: CASSSDRGDGIQYF.

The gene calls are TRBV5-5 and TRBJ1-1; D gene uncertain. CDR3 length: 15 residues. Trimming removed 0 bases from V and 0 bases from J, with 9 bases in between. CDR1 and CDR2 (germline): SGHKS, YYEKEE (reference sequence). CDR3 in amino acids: CASSLVAAVNTEAFF. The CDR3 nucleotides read TGTGCCAGCAGCTTGGTGGCGGCCGTGAACACTGAAGCTTTCTTT.

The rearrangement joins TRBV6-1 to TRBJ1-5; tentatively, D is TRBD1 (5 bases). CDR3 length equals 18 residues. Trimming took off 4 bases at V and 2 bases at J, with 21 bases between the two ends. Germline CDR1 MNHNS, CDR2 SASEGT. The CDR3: CASSGAYRGTGGNQPQHF. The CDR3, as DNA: TGTGCCAGCAGTGGAGCCTACCGTGGGACGGGGGGCAATCAGCCCCAGCATTTT.

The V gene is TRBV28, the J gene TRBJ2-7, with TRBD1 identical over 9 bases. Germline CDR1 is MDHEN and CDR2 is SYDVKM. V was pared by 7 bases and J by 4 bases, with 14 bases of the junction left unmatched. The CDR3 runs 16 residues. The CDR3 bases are TGTGCCAGCACCTTGGCCGGGACAGGGAGGATGTACGAGCAGTACTTC. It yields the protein CASTLAGTGRMYEQYF.

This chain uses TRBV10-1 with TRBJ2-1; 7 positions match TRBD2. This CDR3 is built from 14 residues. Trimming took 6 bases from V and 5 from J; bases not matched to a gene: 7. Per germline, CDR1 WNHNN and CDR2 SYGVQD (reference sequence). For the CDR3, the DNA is TGCGCCAGCAGGGGGAGGGCCCTTAACAATGAGCAGTTCTTC. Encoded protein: CASRGRALNNEQFF.

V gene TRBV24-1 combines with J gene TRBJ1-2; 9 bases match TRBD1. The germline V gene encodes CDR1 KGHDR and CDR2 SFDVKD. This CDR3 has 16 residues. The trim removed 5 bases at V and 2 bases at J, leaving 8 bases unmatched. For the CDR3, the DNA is TGTGCCACCAGTGGGGCCGGGACAGGGCGAAACTATGGCTACACCTTC. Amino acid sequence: CATSGAGTGRNYGYTF.

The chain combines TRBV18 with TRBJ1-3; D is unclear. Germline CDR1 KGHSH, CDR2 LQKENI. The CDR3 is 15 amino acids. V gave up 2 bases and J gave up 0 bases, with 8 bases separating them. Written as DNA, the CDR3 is TGTGCCAGCTCACCAGTCGAGGGCTCTGGAAACACCATATATTTT. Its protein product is CASSPVEGSGNTIYF.

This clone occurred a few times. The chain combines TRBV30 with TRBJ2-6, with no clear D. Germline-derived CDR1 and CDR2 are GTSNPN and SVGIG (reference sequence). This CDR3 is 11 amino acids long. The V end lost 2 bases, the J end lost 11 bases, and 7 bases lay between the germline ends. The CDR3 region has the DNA TGTGCCTGGAGTTCTCCCGACGTCCTGACTTTC. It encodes CAWSSPDVLTF.

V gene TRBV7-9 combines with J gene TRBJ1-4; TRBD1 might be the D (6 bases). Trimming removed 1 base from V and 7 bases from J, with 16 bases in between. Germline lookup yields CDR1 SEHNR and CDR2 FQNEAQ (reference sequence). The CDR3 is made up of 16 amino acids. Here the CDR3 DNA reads TGTGCCAGCAGCTTAGAGCATTCAGGGGCATTTGAAAAACTGTTTTTT. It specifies CASSLEHSGAFEKLFF.

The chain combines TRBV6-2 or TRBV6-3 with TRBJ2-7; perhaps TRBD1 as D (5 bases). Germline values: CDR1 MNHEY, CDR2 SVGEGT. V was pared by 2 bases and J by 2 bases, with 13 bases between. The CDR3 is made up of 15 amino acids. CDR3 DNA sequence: TGTGCCAGCAGTTACAGGCCAGAAGGGGCCTACGAGCAGTACTTC. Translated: CASSYRPEGAYEQYF.

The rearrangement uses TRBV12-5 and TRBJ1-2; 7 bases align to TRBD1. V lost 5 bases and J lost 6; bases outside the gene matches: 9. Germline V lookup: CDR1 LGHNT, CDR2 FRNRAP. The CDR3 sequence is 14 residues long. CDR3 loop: CASGSPRQGDGYTF. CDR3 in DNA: TGTGCTAGTGGTAGCCCTCGCCAGGGGGATGGCTACACCTTC.

CDR3 nucleotide sequence: TGTGCCAGTAGCACTAGCGGGAGGCCCTCGACGGGAGAGACCCAGTACTTC. It yields the protein CASSTSGRPSTGETQYF. The chain joins TRBV19 to TRBJ2-5; 12 bases map to TRBD2. In germline, CDR1 is LNHDA, CDR2 SQIVND (reference sequence). Trimming at V came to 6 bases and at J to 4 bases, leaving 12 bases not matched to a gene. The CDR3 totals 17 residues.

CDR3 protein: CASSSSPSEGPQHF. CDR3 DNA: TGTGCCAGCTCATCATCTCCGTCAGAGGGGCCCCAGCATTTT. The chain has TRBV18 and TRBJ1-5; D is unclear. V shed 5 bases and J shed 9 bases, with 17 bases lying between them. This CDR3 is 14 amino acids long. Germline lookup yields CDR1 KGHSH and CDR2 LQKENI.